Presented here are 10 T cell receptor beta chains from one specimen sequenced in a study of T cell clonality in common variable immunodeficiency. Study findings and constraints: Reportedly, TCR beta sequences from common variable immunodeficiency showed fewer deletions and N-nucleotide insertions.

Their target antigens are unknown. Profiling relied on immunoSEQ multiplex PCR, and the TCRdb table lists in-frame clones only, not all of them. Recorded here are about 23,000 clones, none singletons. The sample taken for sequencing was peripheral blood mononuclear cells. These receptors all come from a human donor with common variable immunodeficiency.

This clone came up many times. The CDR3 extends 3 residues past the end of the read, so its final part is completed from the germline J gene. The rearrangement joins TRBV20-1 to TRBJ2-5; D gene uncertain. The V gene's germline CDR1 is DFQATT and CDR2 SNEGSKA (reference sequence). V lost 4 bases and J 0 bases, leaving 12 bases between the germline ends. CDR3 length equals 14 residues. This CDR3 reads CSANVWAYQETQYF. Partial CDR3 DNA: TGCAGTGCTAACGTATGGGCTTACCAAGAGACC.

This clone was recorded a few times. The read ends 3 residues early relative to the CDR3; the germline J gene fills the gap. The rearrangement uses TRBV19 and TRBJ1-2; tentatively, D is TRBD1 (5 bases). This CDR3 region has 15 residues. In germline, CDR1 is LNHDA, CDR2 SQIVND (reference sequence). Trimming pared 3 bases from V and 5 bases from J, leaving 16 bases between. The DNA read from the CDR3 is TGTGCCAGTAGTATCAGAGGGGCCTCTTTTTATGGC. It specifies CASSIRGASFYG. The complete CDR3 reads CASSIRGASFYGYTF. The full variable domain, completed using reference TRBV19 and TRBJ1-2, is DGGITQSPKYLFRKEGQNVTLSCEQNLNHDAMYWYRQDPGQGLRLIYYSQIVNDFQKGDIAEGYSVSREKKESFPLTVTSAQKNPTAFYLCASSIRGASFYGYTFGSGTRLTVV.

In regard to this clone: Read coverage stops 3 residues before the CDR3 terminus; the germline J gene supplies the remainder. The chain joins TRBV6-1 to TRBJ1-3; 9 bases are a match to TRBD1. Trimming took 4 bases from V and 8 from J; bases not matched to a gene: 3. CDR1 MNHNS and CDR2 SASEGT come from the germline V gene. The length of the CDR3 is 13 residues. The CDR3 DNA, read in part, is TGTGCCAGCAGTGGACAGGGGGAGGACACC. Its protein is CASSGQGEDT. The entire CDR3 protein is CASSGQGEDTIYF.

This CDR3 reads CAWEAGNSPLHF. The sequenced CDR3 bases are TGTGCCTGGGAAGCGGGGAATTCACCC. This rearrangement joins TRBV30 to TRBJ1-6; D gene uncertain. The read halts 3 residues ahead of the CDR3 end, with the missing end drawn from the germline J gene. Trimming removed 5 bases from V and 7 bases from J, with 9 bases in between. The CDR3 is made up of 12 amino acids. Germline V gene data show CDR1 as GTSNPN and CDR2 as SVGIG (reference sequence).

This clone showed up many times. The read ends 3 residues before the CDR3 terminus; that terminus is restored from the germline J gene. The rearrangement joins TRBV20-1 to TRBJ1-2; 9 bases are shared with TRBD1. The CDR3 has 13 amino acids. The V gene end was trimmed by 3 bases and the J gene end by 4 bases; junction bases not matched to a gene: 3. Germline V gene data show CDR1 as DFQATT and CDR2 as SNEGSKA (reference sequence). The CDR3 sequence is CSASTGGSYGYTF. The CDR3 DNA, read in part, is TGCAGTGCTAGCACAGGGGGCAGCTATGGC.

This clone was observed a few times. The read is 3 residues too short to cover the CDR3 end, so that end is filled in from the germline J gene. This chain links TRBV11-2 with TRBJ1-2; D gene unclear. Germline V CDR1 and CDR2: SGHAT, FQNNGV. CDR3 length: 14 amino acids. The germline V and J ends were trimmed by 0 bases and 6 bases, with 11 bases remaining between them. CDR3 sequence: CASSLDSGFNGYTF. The covered CDR3 bases are TGTGCCAGCAGCTTAGATTCGGGGTTTAATGGC.

This clone was counted ten times or more. The read finishes 3 residues shy of the CDR3 end, and the germline J gene is used to complete it. The chain combines TRBV5-1 with TRBJ2-3; the match to TRBD1 covers 7 bases. The V segment lost 2 bases and the J segment 4 bases; nucleotides outside the gene matches: 7. CDR3 length: 15 residues. The germline CDR1 and CDR2 sequences are SGHRS and YFSETQ. The CDR3 here is CASSLQGFLPDTQYF. The part of the CDR3 DNA that was read is TGCGCCAGCAGCTTACAGGGGTTTCTCCCAGATACG.

In this sample, this clone turned up a few times. The read ends 3 residues early relative to the CDR3; the germline J gene fills the gap. This chain connects TRBV5-1 to TRBJ2-7; 8 bases agree with TRBD1. The V segment lost 4 bases and the J segment 2 bases; nucleotides outside the gene matches: 5. CDR3 length equals 14 residues. Looked up from germline, CDR1 is SGHRS and CDR2 is YFSETQ. CDR3 sequence reads: CASSIGQGTYEQYF. CDR3 bases read: TGCGCCAGCAGCATCGGACAGGGAACCTACGAG.

About this clone itself: Read sequence stops 3 residues before the CDR3 end, and the germline J gene provides the missing end. V is TRBV30 and J is TRBJ2-1; 10 bases match TRBD2. V was clipped by 0 bases and J by 3 bases; unmatched bases: 2. Germline assignment: CDR1 GTSNPN and CDR2 SVGIG (reference sequence). CDR3 length: 15 residues. This CDR3 is CAWSVTSGDYNEQFF. Partial CDR3 DNA: TGTGCCTGGAGTGTAACTAGCGGGGACTACAATGAG. Looking up the rest from reference TRBV30 and TRBJ2-1 gives the full variable domain: SQTIHQWPATLVQPVGSPLSLECTVEGTSNPNLYWYRQAAGRGLQLLFYSVGIGQISSEVPQNLSASRPQDRQFILSSKKLLLSDSGFYLCAWSVTSGDYNEQFFGPGTRLTVL.

A word on this clone: From the germline J gene comes the end of the CDR3, since the read stops 3 residues before it. This sequence joins TRBV7-9 and TRBJ1-1; TRBD1 might be the D (5 bases). The CDR3 consists of 12 residues. V shed 6 bases and J shed 7 bases, with 12 bases lying between them. Germline V gene sequence: CDR1 SEHNR, CDR2 FQNEAQ (reference sequence). The CDR3 sequence: CASSTLQGEAFF. The CDR3 bases that were read are TGTGCCAGCAGTACCCTCCAGGGTGAA.